This entry lists 25 T cell receptor beta chains sequenced from one sample in a study of blood T cell repertoires in COVID-19 (dated by TCRdb to 2018 to 2021). Libraries were prepared through the immunoSEQ multiplex PCR assay. What TCRdb holds here is the immuneACCESS table cut down to in-frame rearrangements. Part of the clones is not present; checked against another copy, under half of the missing clones reflect an unresolved V gene, and the others are unexplained. This sample is represented by approximately 300,000 clones; more than 65% of them were singletons. Approximately 14% of the sample rests with the top ten. Sequences were obtained from peripheral blood. All receptors derive from a person in their 70s with COVID-19, enrolled during active disease.

CDR3 in DNA: TGTGCCAGCAGAACAGGGGGCCACGGAGACTCCTACTACGAGCAGTACTTC. Residues: CASRTGGHGDSYYEQYF. The V gene is TRBV27, the J gene TRBJ2-7; the match to TRBD1 covers 9 bases. Germline V gives CDR1 MNHEY, CDR2 SMNVEV (reference sequence). This CDR3 has 17 amino acids. V dropped 6 bases and J dropped 3; count of bases not matched to a gene: 15.

The rearrangement uses TRBV11-3 and TRBJ2-1, with TRBD2 identical over 11 bases. The CDR3 spans 16 residues. Germline-derived CDR1 and CDR2 are SGHNT and YENEEA. J was trimmed by 3 bases and V by 5 bases; bases with no gene match: 6. CDR3 bases: TGTGCCAGCAGCCTTAGGACTAGCGGGCTCTACAATGAGCAGTTCTTC. Translation: CASSLRTSGLYNEQFF.

This clone was counted once. V usage is TRBV6-5 and J usage is TRBJ2-4, with D perhaps matching TRBD1 (5 bases). This CDR3 is 14 amino acids long. V lost 2 bases, J lost 6 bases, and 11 bases lay in between. Looked up from germline, CDR1 is MNHEY and CDR2 is SVGAGI. CDR3 DNA: TGTGCCAGCAGTTACCAGGGCATCAGAAACATTCAGTACTTC. It yields the protein CASSYQGIRNIQYF.

The V gene is TRBV5-1, the J gene TRBJ1-1; perhaps TRBD1 as D (5 bases). With 6 bases removed from V and 0 bases from J, the gap between germline ends came to 12 bases. The germline CDR1 and CDR2 sequences are SGHRS and YFSETQ. This CDR3 has 14 residues. The CDR3 reads CASTSQGMNTEAFF. CDR3 coding DNA: TGCGCCAGCACCTCCCAGGGAATGAACACTGAAGCTTTCTTT.

This chain joins TRBV7-3 and TRBJ2-5; 9 nucleotides align to TRBD2. V was clipped by 0 bases and J by 6 bases; unmatched bases: 8. From germline, CDR1 is SGHTA and CDR2 FQGTGA. This CDR3 spans 16 amino acids. This chain's CDR3 is CASSLTGGLAGKTQYF. The CDR3 region has the DNA TGTGCCAGCAGCTTAACGGGAGGTCTAGCGGGGAAGACCCAGTACTTC.

The chain combines TRBV7-2 with TRBJ2-1, with D maybe TRBD2 (5 bases). V lost 2 bases and J lost 9, with 23 bases in between. The CDR3 runs to 17 residues. Germline V gene lookup returns CDR1 SGHTA and CDR2 FQGNSA. CDR3 protein: CASSLIPVTRGGGEQFF. The CDR3 nucleotides are TGTGCCAGCAGCTTAATTCCCGTTACAAGAGGAGGCGGTGAGCAGTTCTTC.

This clone was counted between two and nine times. The J gene is TRBJ1-1, the V gene TRBV7-2, with a tentative D call TRBD1 (5 bases). Germline CDR1 is SGHTA and CDR2 is FQGNSA. The CDR3 spans 13 residues. Between the trimmed V and J ends, which lost 2 bases and 8 bases, there was a span of 12 bases. Here the CDR3 reads CASSLWRWTEAFF. The CDR3 region has the DNA TGTGCCAGCAGCTTATGGCGATGGACAGAAGCTTTCTTT.

This clone has only one observation. J is TRBJ2-2 and V is TRBV5-1; the match to TRBD1 covers 8 bases. Germline V gives CDR1 SGHRS, CDR2 YFSETQ. The CDR3 extends over 13 amino acids. V was pared by 9 bases and J by 6 bases, with 7 bases of the junction left unmatched. In nucleotides, the CDR3 is TGCGCCACTTCAGGACAGGGCGCCGGGGAGCTGTTTTTT. This encodes CATSGQGAGELFF.

The chain is built from TRBV5-1 and TRBJ2-3; 8 bases are a match to TRBD2. There are 16 residues in the CDR3. The ends lost 0 bases at V and 5 bases at J; junction bases unmatched: 8. From germline, CDR1 is SGHRS and CDR2 YFSETQ. CDR3 coding DNA: TGCGCCAGCAGCTTGGTTGGGAGCGGGAGTATAGATACGCAGTATTTT. Its protein is CASSLVGSGSIDTQYF.

The V gene is TRBV4-1, the J gene TRBJ1-1; 12 nucleotides line up with TRBD1. V gave up 4 bases and J gave up 7 bases; unmatched junction bases: 13. Per germline, CDR1 MGHRA and CDR2 YSYEKL. The CDR3 has 17 residues. This CDR3 is CASSPRGTGGREGEAFF. The DNA for the CDR3 is TGCGCCAGCAGCCCCCGAGGGACAGGGGGCCGGGAGGGTGAAGCTTTCTTT.

This chain links TRBV12-2 with TRBJ2-1; the tabulated D call, TRBD2, remains unverified against the DNA. TRBV12-2 is annotated as a pseudogene. This CDR3 is 19 amino acids long. The CDR3 bases are TGTGCAAGTCGCTCCCGGACTAGCGGGGGACTAAGCTCCTACAATGAGCAGTTCTTC. Protein: CASRSRTSGGLSSYNEQFF.

The chain links TRBV19 to TRBJ2-2, with 11 nucleotides matching TRBD2. After removal of 9 bases from V and 1 base from J, the junction contained 4 bases not matched to a gene. The CDR3 covers 15 residues. The germline V gene has CDR1 LNHDA and CDR2 SQIVND (reference sequence). The CDR3 region has the DNA TGTGCCAGCCGTACTAGCGGGGGGAACACCGGGGAGCTGTTTTTT. This translates into CASRTSGGNTGELFF. Based on the CDR3 plus reference TRBV19 and TRBJ2-2, the full variable domain is DGGITQSPKYLFRKEGQNVTLSCEQNLNHDAMYWYRQDPGQGLRLIYYSQIVNDFQKGDIAEGYSVSREKKESFPLTVTSAQKNPTAFYLCASRTSGGNTGELFFGEGSRLTVL.

This clone was seen only once. The chain uses TRBV7-9 and TRBJ1-4, with D possibly TRBD1 on 5 matching bases. Between the trimmed V and J ends, which lost 7 bases and 0 bases, there was a span of 15 bases. Germline V lookup: CDR1 SEHNR, CDR2 FQNEAQ (reference sequence). CDR3 size: 16 residues. The CDR3 nucleotides are TGTGCCAGCACCTCCGGGGGGGGAGCAACTAATGAAAAACTGTTTTTT. This codes for CASTSGGGATNEKLFF.

The V call is TRBV5-1, the J call TRBJ2-1; 15 positions match TRBD2. Germline CDR1 SGHRS, CDR2 YFSETQ. The V segment lost 3 bases and the J segment 4 bases; nucleotides outside the gene matches: 8. The CDR3 spans 18 residues. CDR3 sequence reads: CASSWGTSGRTLYNEQFF. CDR3 DNA sequence: TGCGCCAGCAGCTGGGGGACTAGCGGGAGGACACTTTACAATGAGCAGTTCTTC.

The V call is TRBV5-4, the J call TRBJ2-6, with 10 bases identical to TRBD1. Germline V lookup: CDR1 SGHNT, CDR2 YYREEE (reference sequence). The CDR3 extends over 18 amino acids. The trim removed 3 bases at V and 4 bases at J, leaving 10 bases unmatched. CDR3 amino acids: CASSSRGTGVSGANVLTF. CDR3 bases: TGTGCCAGCAGCTCTAGAGGGACAGGGGTTTCGGGGGCCAACGTCCTGACTTTC.

The chain combines TRBV19 with TRBJ2-2; perhaps TRBD1 as D (5 bases). The V end lost 5 bases, the J end lost 0 bases, and 13 bases lay between the germline ends. In germline, CDR1 is LNHDA, CDR2 SQIVND (reference sequence). This CDR3 region has 16 residues. CDR3 nucleotides: TGTGCCAGTAGTCCAGGGTCCCTTCCGAACACCGGGGAGCTGTTTTTT. It encodes CASSPGSLPNTGELFF. Full variable domain (rest looked up from reference TRBV19 and TRBJ2-2): DGGITQSPKYLFRKEGQNVTLSCEQNLNHDAMYWYRQDPGQGLRLIYYSQIVNDFQKGDIAEGYSVSREKKESFPLTVTSAQKNPTAFYLCASSPGSLPNTGELFFGEGSRLTVL.

The chain uses TRBV7-3 and TRBJ2-1; 7 bases match TRBD2. Germline CDR1 reads SGHTA; CDR2 reads FQGTGA. V lost 2 bases to trimming and J lost 8 bases; unmatched junction nucleotides: 9. This CDR3 has 15 amino acids. The CDR3: CASSLWRGNSDEQFF. The DNA for the CDR3 is TGTGCCAGCAGCTTATGGCGGGGGAATTCCGATGAGCAGTTCTTC.

This clone was counted between two and nine times. The CDR3 DNA follows: TGTGCCAGCAGCCCCTCAGGGGGGAAGGGCACTGAAGCTTTCTTT. Its translation: CASSPSGGKGTEAFF. V gene TRBV7-9 combines with J gene TRBJ1-1; TRBD1 aligns across 7 bases. This CDR3 contains 15 residues. The V gene end was trimmed by 5 bases and the J gene end by 4 bases; junction bases not matched to a gene: 10. Germline V CDR1 and CDR2: SEHNR, FQNEAQ (reference sequence).

The chain joins TRBV2 to TRBJ2-7, with 10 positions matching TRBD2. From germline, CDR1 is SNHLY and CDR2 FYNNEI. The CDR3 runs to 12 residues. Trimming at V came to 9 bases and at J to 4 bases, leaving 3 bases not matched to a gene. Written as DNA, the CDR3 is TGTGCCAGTGTAGCGGGAGGTTACGAGCAGTACTTC. This codes for CASVAGGYEQYF.

This clone showed up many times. The chain joins TRBV29-1 to TRBJ2-2; no firm D call. The germline V and J ends were trimmed by 0 bases and 9 bases, with 11 bases remaining between them. Germline V gives CDR1 SQVTM, CDR2 ANQGSEA. The CDR3 has 13 amino acids. The DNA of the CDR3 is TGCAGCGTTGAAGAGTACTCCTCGAGGGAGCTGTTTTTT. This translates into CSVEEYSSRELFF.

This clone was observed a handful of times. This chain joins TRBV11-2 and TRBJ2-7; possible D gene TRBD2, 6 bases. Germline V gives CDR1 SGHAT, CDR2 FQNNGV. This CDR3 is 13 amino acids long. Trimming removed 1 base from V and 4 bases from J, with 8 bases in between. The CDR3 DNA reads as TGTGCCAGCAGCTTAGGTCTAGCGTACGAGCAGTACTTC. Its protein product is CASSLGLAYEQYF.

This clone was counted only a few times. CDR3 DNA sequence: TGTGCCAGCACTCAGGGTATGGGGTACCCCCTCCACTTT. Its translation: CASTQGMGYPLHF. The chain is built from TRBV6-5 and TRBJ1-6; tentatively, D is TRBD1 (5 bases). CDR3 size: 13 residues. Trimming cost V 7 bases and J 13 bases, with 17 bases left between them. The germline V gene encodes CDR1 MNHEY and CDR2 SVGAGI.

The genes are TRBV11-2 and TRBJ2-1; D gene unclear. The germline CDR1 and CDR2 sequences are SGHAT and FQNNGV. Deletions cut 3 bases from V and 5 bases from J, with 11 bases between. The CDR3 is made up of 14 amino acids. CDR3 DNA: TGTGCCAGCAGCTTCCCCGGAGACGACAATGAGCAGTTCTTC. It is translated as CASSFPGDDNEQFF.

V gene TRBV14 combines with J gene TRBJ2-7; 7 nucleotides line up with TRBD1. The V and J ends lost 4 bases and 7 bases, in that order; junction bases with no gene match: 13. The CDR3 length is 15 residues. Germline-derived CDR1 and CDR2 are SGHDN and FVKESK. The CDR3 DNA sequence: TGTGCCAGCAGCCCCCTAAGGAGAGGGGGCGGAGAGCAGTACTTC. This translates into CASSPLRRGGGEQYF.

The CDR3 sequence: CASSPTSGRAFGGELFF. CDR3 bases: TGTGCCAGCAGCCCGACTAGCGGGAGGGCCTTTGGCGGGGAGCTGTTTTTT. The chain has TRBV5-6 and TRBJ2-2; 14 bases are shared with TRBD2. The CDR3 totals 17 residues. Trimming at V came to 4 bases and at J to 7 bases, leaving 9 bases not matched to a gene. The germline V gene encodes CDR1 SGHDT and CDR2 YYEEEE.